These 6 T cell receptor beta chains share one sample of origin, sequenced in a study of Graves' ophthalmopathy and Graves' hyperthyroidism. The authors amplified TCR beta CDR3 regions from RNA transcripts. Second-round multiplex PCR came after first-round RT-PCR with HTBI primers. Using its own MiXCR run on the multiplex PCR reads, TCRdb lists one record per CDR3 protein. The table shows roughly 300,000 distinct CDR3 sequences, with roughly a sixth occurring only once. What was sequenced was peripheral blood. These TCRs come from an adult man with Graves' ophthalmopathy.

This clonotype has just one count. The chain carries TRBV12-3 or TRBV12-4 and TRBJ2-7, with D unresolved. The length of the CDR3 is 13 residues. Between the trimmed V and J ends, which lost 5 bases and 6 bases, there was a span of 14 bases. In nucleotides, the CDR3 is TGTGCCAGCAGTCCCCACTCGGGCGGCGAGCAGTACTTC. Encoded protein: CASSPHSGGEQYF.

This clonotype was observed a handful of times. The rearrangement links TRBV18 to TRBJ1-2; 8 bases are a match to TRBD1. The CDR3 loop spans 17 amino acids. Germline V lookup: CDR1 KGHSH, CDR2 LQKENI. After removal of 3 bases from V and 5 bases from J, the junction contained 14 bases not matched to a gene. The CDR3 loop is CASSPGSRTGSKYGYTF. The CDR3 nucleotides are TGTGCCAGCTCACCTGGTTCCAGGACAGGGTCCAAATATGGCTACACCTTC.

This clonotype occurred many times. The chain combines TRBV19 with TRBJ2-7; 8 nucleotides align to TRBD1. V lost 11 bases and J lost 2; bases outside the gene matches: 11. Germline-derived CDR1 and CDR2 are LNHDA and SQIVND (reference sequence). The CDR3 is 14 residues long. DNA for the CDR3: TGTGCCTCCCAACCCGGGACAGGACCCTACGAGCAGTACTTC. Translated, it gives CASQPGTGPYEQYF.

Ten or more counts support this clonotype. This chain links TRBV20-1 with TRBJ1-5, with TRBD1 matching over 9 bases. Trimming cost V 5 bases and J 7 bases; bases outside gene matches: 9. Germline CDR1 is DFQATT and CDR2 is SNEGSKA (reference sequence). The CDR3 contains 14 residues. As DNA, the CDR3 is TGCAGTGCTCAACAGGGGGCGCGAGTCCAGCCCCAGCATTTT. This sequence encodes CSAQQGARVQPQHF.

In this sample, this clonotype turned up many times. V gene TRBV28 combines with J gene TRBJ1-1, with D unclear. Per germline, CDR1 MDHEN and CDR2 SYDVKM. This CDR3 comprises 13 residues. V was clipped by 6 bases and J by 5 bases, with 13 bases between them. This chain's CDR3 is CASSPLWWTEAFF. The CDR3 nucleotides are TGTGCCAGCAGCCCTTTATGGTGGACTGAAGCTTTCTTT.

This clonotype occurred many times. The rearrangement joins TRBV30 to TRBJ1-2; D unresolved. CDR1 is GTSNPN, CDR2 SVGIG, per germline (reference sequence). The germline V and J ends were trimmed by 0 bases and 0 bases, with 11 bases remaining between them. This CDR3 spans 15 amino acids. This chain's CDR3 is CAWSVRRYSNYGYTF. The CDR3 DNA reads TGTGCCTGGAGTGTACGGAGATACTCTAACTATGGCTACACCTTC.